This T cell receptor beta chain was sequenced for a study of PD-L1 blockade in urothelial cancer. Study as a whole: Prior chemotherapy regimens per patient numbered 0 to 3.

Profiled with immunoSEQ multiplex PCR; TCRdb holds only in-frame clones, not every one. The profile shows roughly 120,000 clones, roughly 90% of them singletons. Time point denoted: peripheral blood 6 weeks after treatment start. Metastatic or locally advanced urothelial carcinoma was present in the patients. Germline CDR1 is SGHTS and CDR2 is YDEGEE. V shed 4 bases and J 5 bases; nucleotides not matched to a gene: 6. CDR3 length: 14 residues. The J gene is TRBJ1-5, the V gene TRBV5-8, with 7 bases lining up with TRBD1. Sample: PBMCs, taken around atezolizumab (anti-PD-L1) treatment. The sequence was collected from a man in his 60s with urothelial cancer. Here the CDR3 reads CASSMPDRDQPQHF. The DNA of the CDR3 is TGTGCCAGCAGCATGCCTGACAGGGATCAGCCCCAGCATTTT.